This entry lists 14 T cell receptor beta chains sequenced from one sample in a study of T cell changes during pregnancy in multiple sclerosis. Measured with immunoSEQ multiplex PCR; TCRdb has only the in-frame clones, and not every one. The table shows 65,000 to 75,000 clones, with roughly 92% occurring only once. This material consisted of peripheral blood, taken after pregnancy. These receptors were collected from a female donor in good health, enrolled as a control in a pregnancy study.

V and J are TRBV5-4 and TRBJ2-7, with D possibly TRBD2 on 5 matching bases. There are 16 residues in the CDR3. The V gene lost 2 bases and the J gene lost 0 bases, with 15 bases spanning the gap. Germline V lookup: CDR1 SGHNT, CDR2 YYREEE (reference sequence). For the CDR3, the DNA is TGTGCCAGCAGCTTAGGAGGCGCGGTCAGCTCCTACGAGCAGTACTTC. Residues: CASSLGGAVSSYEQYF.

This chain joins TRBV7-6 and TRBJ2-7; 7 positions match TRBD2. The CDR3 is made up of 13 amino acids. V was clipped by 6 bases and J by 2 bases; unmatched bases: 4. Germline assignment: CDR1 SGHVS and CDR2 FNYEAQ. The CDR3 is CASSSSGTYEQYF. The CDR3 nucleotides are TGTGCCAGCAGTTCTAGCGGAACCTACGAGCAGTACTTC.

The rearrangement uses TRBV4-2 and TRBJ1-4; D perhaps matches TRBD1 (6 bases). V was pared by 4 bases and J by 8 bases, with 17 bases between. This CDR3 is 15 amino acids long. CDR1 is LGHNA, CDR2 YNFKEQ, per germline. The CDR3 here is CASSPTQGSVEKLFF. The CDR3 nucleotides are TGTGCCAGCAGCCCAACACAGGGATCGGTAGAAAAACTGTTTTTT.

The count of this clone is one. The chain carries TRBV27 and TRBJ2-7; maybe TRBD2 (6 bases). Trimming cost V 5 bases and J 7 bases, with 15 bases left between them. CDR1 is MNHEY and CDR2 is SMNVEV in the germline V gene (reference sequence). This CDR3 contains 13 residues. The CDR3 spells CASSPSSGVEQYF. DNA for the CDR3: TGTGCCAGCAGTCCATCATCGGGAGTGGAGCAGTACTTC.

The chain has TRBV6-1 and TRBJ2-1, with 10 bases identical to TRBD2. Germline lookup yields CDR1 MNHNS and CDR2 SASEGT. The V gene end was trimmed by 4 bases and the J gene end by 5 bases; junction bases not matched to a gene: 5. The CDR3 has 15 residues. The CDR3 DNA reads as TGTGCCAGCAGTGGTTTAGCGGGGGGCCACAATGAGCAGTTCTTC. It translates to CASSGLAGGHNEQFF.

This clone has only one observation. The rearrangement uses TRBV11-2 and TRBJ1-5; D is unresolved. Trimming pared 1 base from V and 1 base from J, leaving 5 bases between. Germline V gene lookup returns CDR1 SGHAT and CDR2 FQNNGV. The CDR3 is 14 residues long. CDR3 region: CASSLALSNQPQHF. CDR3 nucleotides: TGTGCCAGCAGCTTAGCACTAAGCAATCAGCCCCAGCATTTT.

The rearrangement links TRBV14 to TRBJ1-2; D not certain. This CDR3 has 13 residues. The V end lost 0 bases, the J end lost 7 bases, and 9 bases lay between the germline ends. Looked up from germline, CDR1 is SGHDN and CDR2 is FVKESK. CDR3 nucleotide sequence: TGTGCCAGCAGCCAAGAAGGAAGAGGTGGCTACACCTTC. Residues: CASSQEGRGGYTF.

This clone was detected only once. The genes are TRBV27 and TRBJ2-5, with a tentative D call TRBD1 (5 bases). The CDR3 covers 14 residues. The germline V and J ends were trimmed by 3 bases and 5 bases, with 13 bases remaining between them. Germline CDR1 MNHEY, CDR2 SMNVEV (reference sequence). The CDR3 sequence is CASSLTALQETQYF. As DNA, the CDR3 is TGTGCCAGCAGTTTGACAGCGCTTCAGGAGACCCAGTACTTC.

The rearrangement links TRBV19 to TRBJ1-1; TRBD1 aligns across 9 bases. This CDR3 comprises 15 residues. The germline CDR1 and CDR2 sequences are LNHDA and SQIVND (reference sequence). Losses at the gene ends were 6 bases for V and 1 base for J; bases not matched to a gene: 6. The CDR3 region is CASSLEDRGNTEAFF. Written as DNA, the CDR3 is TGTGCCAGTAGCCTAGAGGACAGGGGGAACACTGAAGCTTTCTTT.

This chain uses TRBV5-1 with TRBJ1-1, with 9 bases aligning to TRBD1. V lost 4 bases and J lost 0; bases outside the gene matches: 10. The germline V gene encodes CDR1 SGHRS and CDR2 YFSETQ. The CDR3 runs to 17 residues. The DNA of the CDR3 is TGCGCCAGCAGCCCACCCAGACAGGGGGACGTGAACACTGAAGCTTTCTTT. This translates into CASSPPRQGDVNTEAFF. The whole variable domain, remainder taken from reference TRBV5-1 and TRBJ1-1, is KAGVTQTPRYLIKTRGQQVTLSCSPISGHRSVSWYQQTPGQGLQFLFEYFSETQRNKGNFPGRFSGRQFSNSRSEMNVSTLELGDSALYLCASSPPRQGDVNTEAFFGQGTRLTVV.

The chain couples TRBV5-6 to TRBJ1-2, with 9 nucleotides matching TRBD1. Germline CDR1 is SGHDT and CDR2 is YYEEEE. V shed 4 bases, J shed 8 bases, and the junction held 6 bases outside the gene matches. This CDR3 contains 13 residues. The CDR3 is CASSPTGGGGYTF. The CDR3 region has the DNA TGTGCCAGCAGCCCGACAGGGGGAGGGGGCTACACCTTC.

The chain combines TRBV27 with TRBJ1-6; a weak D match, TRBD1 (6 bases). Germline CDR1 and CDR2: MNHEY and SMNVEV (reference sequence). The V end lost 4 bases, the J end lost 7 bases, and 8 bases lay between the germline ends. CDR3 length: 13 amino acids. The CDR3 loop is CASSSDSNSPLHF. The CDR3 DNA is TGTGCCAGCAGTTCGGACAGCAATTCACCCCTCCACTTT.

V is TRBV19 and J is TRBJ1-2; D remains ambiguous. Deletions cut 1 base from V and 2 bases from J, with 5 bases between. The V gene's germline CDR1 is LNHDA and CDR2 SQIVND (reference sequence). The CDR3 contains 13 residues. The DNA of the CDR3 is TGTGCCAGTAGTATAGCACAGAACTATGGCTACACCTTC. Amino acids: CASSIAQNYGYTF.

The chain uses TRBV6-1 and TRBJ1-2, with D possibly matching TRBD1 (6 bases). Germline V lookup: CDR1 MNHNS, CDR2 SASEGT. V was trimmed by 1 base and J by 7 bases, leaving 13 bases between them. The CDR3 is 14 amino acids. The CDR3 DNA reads TGTGCCAGCAGTGAAGTGGCCTTGGACAGTGGCTACACCTTC. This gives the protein CASSEVALDSGYTF.